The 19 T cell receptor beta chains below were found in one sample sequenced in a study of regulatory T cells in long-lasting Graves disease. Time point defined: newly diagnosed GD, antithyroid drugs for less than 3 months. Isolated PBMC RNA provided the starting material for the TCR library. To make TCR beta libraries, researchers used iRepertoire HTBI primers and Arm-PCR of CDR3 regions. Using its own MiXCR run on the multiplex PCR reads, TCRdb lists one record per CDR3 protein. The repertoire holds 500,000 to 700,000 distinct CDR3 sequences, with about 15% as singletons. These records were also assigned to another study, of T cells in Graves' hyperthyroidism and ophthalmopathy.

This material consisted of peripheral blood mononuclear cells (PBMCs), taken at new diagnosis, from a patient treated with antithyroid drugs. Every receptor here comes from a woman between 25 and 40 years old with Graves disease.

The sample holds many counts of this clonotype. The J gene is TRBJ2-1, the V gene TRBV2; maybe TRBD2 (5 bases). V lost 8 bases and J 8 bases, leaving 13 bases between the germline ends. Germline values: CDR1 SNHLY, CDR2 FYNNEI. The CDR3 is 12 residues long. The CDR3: CASERSTDEQFF. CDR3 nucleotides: TGTGCCAGCGAGCGGTCGACTGATGAGCAGTTCTTC.

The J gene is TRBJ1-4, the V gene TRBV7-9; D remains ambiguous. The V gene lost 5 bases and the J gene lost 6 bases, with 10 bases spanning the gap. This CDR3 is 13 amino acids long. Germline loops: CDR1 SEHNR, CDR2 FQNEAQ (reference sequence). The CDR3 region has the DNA TGTGCCAGCAGCCAAGTCCGTGATGAAAAACTGTTTTTT. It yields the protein CASSQVRDEKLFF.

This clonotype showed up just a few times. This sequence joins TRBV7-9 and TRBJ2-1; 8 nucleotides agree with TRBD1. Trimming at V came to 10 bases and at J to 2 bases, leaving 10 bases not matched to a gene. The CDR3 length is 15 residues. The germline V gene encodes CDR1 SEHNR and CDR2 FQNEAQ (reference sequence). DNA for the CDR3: TGTGCCACGGAAGCCGGGACAGGTGCCTACAATGAGCAGTTCTTC. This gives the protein CATEAGTGAYNEQFF.

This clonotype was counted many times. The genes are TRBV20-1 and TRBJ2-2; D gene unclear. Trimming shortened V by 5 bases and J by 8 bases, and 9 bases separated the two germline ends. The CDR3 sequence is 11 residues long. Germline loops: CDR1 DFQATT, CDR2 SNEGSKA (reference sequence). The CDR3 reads CSAGKPGELFF. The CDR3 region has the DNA TGCAGTGCTGGAAAACCTGGGGAGCTGTTTTTT.

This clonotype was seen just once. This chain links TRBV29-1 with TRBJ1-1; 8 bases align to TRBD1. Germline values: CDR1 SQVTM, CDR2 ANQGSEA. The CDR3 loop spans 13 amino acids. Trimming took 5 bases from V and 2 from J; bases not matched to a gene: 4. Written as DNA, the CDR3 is TGCAGCGTTTTGCAGGGGGCTAACACTGAAGCTTTCTTT. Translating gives CSVLQGANTEAFF.

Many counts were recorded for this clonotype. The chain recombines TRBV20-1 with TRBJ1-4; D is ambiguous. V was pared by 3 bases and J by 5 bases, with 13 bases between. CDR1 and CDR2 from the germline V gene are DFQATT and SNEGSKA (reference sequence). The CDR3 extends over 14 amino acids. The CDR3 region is CSARASDGNEKLFF. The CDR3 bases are TGCAGTGCTAGGGCGTCGGATGGCAATGAAAAACTGTTTTTT.

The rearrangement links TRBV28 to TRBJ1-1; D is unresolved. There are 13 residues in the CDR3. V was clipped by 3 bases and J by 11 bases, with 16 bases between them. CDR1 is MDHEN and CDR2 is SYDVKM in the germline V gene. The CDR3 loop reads CASSFKGLTSAFF. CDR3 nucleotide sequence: TGTGCCAGCAGTTTCAAAGGGTTAACCTCGGCTTTCTTT.

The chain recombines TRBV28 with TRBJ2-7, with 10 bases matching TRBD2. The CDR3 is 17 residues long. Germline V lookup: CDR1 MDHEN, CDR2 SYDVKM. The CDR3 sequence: CATGSPSGGEYLNEQYF. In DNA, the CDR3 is TGTGCAACCGGGAGCCCTAGCGGGGGAGAGTATTTGAACGAGCAGTACTTC.

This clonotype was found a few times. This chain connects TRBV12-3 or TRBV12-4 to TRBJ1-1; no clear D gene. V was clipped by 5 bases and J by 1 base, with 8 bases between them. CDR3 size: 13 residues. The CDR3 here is CASSDYTNTEAFF. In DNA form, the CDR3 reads TGTGCCAGCAGTGATTACACGAACACTGAAGCTTTCTTT.

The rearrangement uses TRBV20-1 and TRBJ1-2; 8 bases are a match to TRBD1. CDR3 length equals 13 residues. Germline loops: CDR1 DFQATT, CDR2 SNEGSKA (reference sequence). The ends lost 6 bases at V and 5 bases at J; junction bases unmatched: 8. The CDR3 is CSALGQGQYGYTF. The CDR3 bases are TGCAGTGCACTCGGACAGGGTCAATATGGCTACACCTTC.

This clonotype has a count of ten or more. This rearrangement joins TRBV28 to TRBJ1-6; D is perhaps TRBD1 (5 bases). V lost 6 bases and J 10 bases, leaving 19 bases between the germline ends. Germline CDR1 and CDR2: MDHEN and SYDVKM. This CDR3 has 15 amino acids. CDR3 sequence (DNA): TGTGCCAGCAGACCCCCCCCACCGGGGGGATCACCCCTCCACTTT. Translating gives CASRPPPPGGSPLHF.

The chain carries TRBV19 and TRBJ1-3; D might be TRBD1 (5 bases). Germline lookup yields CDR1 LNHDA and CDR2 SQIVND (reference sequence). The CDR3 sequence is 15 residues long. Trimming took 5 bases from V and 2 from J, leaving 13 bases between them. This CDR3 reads CASSSTGAAGNTIYF. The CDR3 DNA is TGTGCCAGTAGTTCTACTGGGGCTGCTGGAAACACCATATATTTT. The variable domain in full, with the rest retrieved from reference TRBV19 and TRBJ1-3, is DGGITQSPKYLFRKEGQNVTLSCEQNLNHDAMYWYRQDPGQGLRLIYYSQIVNDFQKGDIAEGYSVSREKKESFPLTVTSAQKNPTAFYLCASSSTGAAGNTIYFGEGSWLTVV.

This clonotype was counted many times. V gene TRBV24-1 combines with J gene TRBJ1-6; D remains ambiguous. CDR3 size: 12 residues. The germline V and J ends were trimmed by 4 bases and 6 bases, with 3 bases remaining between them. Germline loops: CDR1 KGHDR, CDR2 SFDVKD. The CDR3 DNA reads TGTGCCACCAGTGACGGTAATTCACCCCTCCACTTT. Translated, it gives CATSDGNSPLHF.

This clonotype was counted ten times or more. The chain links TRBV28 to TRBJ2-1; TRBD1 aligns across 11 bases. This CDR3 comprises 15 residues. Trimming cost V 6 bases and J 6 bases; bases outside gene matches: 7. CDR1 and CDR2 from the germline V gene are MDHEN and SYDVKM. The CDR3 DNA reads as TGTGCCAGCAGCCCTATAGGGACAGGGGGCAATGAGCAGTTCTTC. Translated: CASSPIGTGGNEQFF.

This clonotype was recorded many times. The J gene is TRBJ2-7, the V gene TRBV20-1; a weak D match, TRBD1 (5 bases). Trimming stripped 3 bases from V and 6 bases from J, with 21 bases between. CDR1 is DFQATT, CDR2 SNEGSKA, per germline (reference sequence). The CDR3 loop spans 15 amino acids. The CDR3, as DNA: TGCAGTGCTAGTGCTGCCCTCTGGACATTGGGCGAGCAGTACTTC. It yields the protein CSASAALWTLGEQYF.

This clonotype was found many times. The CDR3 DNA is TGTGCCAGCAGTTTTGGGGGAAATTTACAGCCCCAGCATTTT. Translating gives CASSFGGNLQPQHF. This sequence joins TRBV28 and TRBJ1-5; D possibly corresponds to TRBD1 (5 bases). Trimming removed 3 bases from V and 7 bases from J, with 13 bases in between. This CDR3 spans 14 amino acids. Germline CDR1 MDHEN, CDR2 SYDVKM.

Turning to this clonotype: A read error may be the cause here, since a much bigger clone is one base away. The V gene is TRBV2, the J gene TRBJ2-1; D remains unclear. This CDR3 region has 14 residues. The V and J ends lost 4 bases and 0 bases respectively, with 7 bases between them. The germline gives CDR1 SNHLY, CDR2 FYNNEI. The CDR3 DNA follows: TGTGCCAGCAGTGCCGGTAGCTCCTACAATGAGCAGTTCTTC. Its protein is CASSAGSSYNEQFF.

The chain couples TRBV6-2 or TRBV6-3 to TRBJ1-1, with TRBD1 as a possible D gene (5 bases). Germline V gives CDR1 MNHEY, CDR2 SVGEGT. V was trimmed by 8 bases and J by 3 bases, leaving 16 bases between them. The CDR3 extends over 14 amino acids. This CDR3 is CASESRGEHTEAFF. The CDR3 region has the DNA TGTGCCAGCGAATCCCGGGGGGAACACACTGAAGCTTTCTTT.

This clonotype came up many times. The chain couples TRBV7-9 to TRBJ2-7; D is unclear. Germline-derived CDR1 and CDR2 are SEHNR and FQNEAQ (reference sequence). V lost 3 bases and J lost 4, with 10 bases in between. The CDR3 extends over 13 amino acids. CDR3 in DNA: TGTGCCAGCAGCTTGGGCGGAAAATACGAGCAGTACTTC. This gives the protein CASSLGGKYEQYF.